This T cell receptor (beta chain) is drawn from a study of blood T cells in healthy people across ages. The wider study: When template switching was applied, about one barcoded beta molecule was captured per two T cells.

Together with a sample-barcoded 5' primer, a J-beta primer mix was included in a second PCR lasting roughly 6 to 12 cycles. Each CDR3 protein is one row after TCRdb ran MiXCR on the 5' RACE reads. In the table there are hundreds of thousands of distinct CDR3 sequences, 25% of which are singletons. V was pared by 5 bases and J by 3 bases, with 11 bases between. From germline, CDR1 is MGHRA and CDR2 YSYEKL. The CDR3 has 13 amino acids. This sample was also put to use in a study of T cells of mothers and their children. As that report states: Related mother-child pairs shared marginally more repertoire than unrelated pairs, though not significantly.

The clonotype originates from a boy between 10 and 17 years old in good health. This chain links TRBV4-1 with TRBJ2-7; a weak D match, TRBD2 (5 bases). The sequenced sample consisted of blood. CDR3: CASSTGLNYEQYF. The CDR3 bases are TGCGCCAGCAGCACTGGACTGAACTACGAGCAGTACTTC.